The 19 T cell receptor beta chains listed next were all sequenced from one sample in a study of blood T cell repertoires in COVID-19. TCRdb's table, derived via immunoSEQ multiplex PCR, lists solely in-frame clones and lacks some. The table lists 650,000 to 800,000 clones, 70% to 90% of them singletons. The material sequenced was peripheral blood. The receptors here all came from a woman younger than 30 with acute or convalescent COVID-19.

Of note for this clone: Sequence at one end of the junction differs from germline and may be a read error. The chain employs TRBV7-2 and TRBJ1-2, with D uncertain. Germline V lookup: CDR1 SGHTA, CDR2 FQGNSA. The CDR3 totals 11 residues. The CDR3 nucleotides are TGTGCCAGCAGCCCTAAGTATGGCTACACCTTC. It codes for CASSPKYGYTF.

Worth noting for this clone: Other DNA sequences from this sample encode an identical CDR3 as well. The V gene is TRBV6-5, the J gene TRBJ1-2, with 11 positions matching TRBD1. The CDR3 spans 16 residues. Germline V CDR1 and CDR2: MNHEY, SVGAGI. V shed 0 bases and J 4 bases; nucleotides not matched to a gene: 4. The CDR3 protein is CASSYSRTGGGYGYTF. CDR3 DNA sequence: TGTGCCAGCAGTTACTCTCGGACAGGGGGCGGCTATGGCTACACCTTC.

V usage is TRBV4-1 and J usage is TRBJ2-7; 12 bases match TRBD2. The V gene's germline CDR1 is MGHRA and CDR2 YSYEKL. V lost 8 bases and J lost 2; bases outside the gene matches: 7. CDR3 length equals 15 residues. Here the CDR3 DNA reads TGCGCCAGCTCCCCGACTAGCGGGGGAGCCTACGAGCAGTACTTC. Translation: CASSPTSGGAYEQYF.

The chain combines TRBV2 with TRBJ2-2; D unresolved. CDR1 and CDR2 (germline): SNHLY, FYNNEI. V lost 3 bases and J 8 bases, leaving 7 bases between the germline ends. The length of the CDR3 is 12 residues. The CDR3 sequence is CASSEESGELFF. The DNA for the CDR3 is TGTGCCAGCAGTGAGGAGTCTGGGGAGCTGTTTTTT.

This chain links TRBV6-1 with TRBJ1-2, with D possibly being TRBD1 (5 bases). CDR3 length equals 12 residues. Germline-derived CDR1 and CDR2 are MNHNS and SASEGT. Trimming took 0 bases from V and 7 from J, leaving 6 bases between them. The CDR3 bases are TGTGCCAGCAGTGAAGCGCAGGGTGGCTACACCTTC. This translates into CASSEAQGGYTF.

The chain links TRBV7-9 to TRBJ1-6; D is possibly TRBD1 (6 bases). The CDR3 covers 13 residues. Trimming left V 10 bases short and J 7 bases short, with 14 bases between. Looked up from germline, CDR1 is SEHNR and CDR2 is FQNEAQ (reference sequence). CDR3 residues: CATERTVNSPLHF. The CDR3 nucleotides are TGTGCCACCGAACGGACAGTAAATTCACCCCTCCACTTT.

This rearrangement joins TRBV4-3 to TRBJ1-2; 9 bases line up with TRBD1. This CDR3 is built from 16 residues. Germline CDR1 reads LGHNA; CDR2 reads YSLEER. Unmatched junction bases numbered 9, after V lost 1 base and J lost 6 bases. CDR3 loop: CASSQGTGDSPDGYTF. CDR3 coding DNA: TGCGCCAGCAGCCAAGGGACAGGGGACAGTCCCGATGGCTACACCTTC.

The V gene is TRBV5-8, the J gene TRBJ1-3; D is ambiguous. The germline CDR1 and CDR2 sequences are SGHTS and YDEGEE. The CDR3 covers 14 residues. The germline V and J ends were trimmed by 2 bases and 1 base, with 7 bases remaining between them. This CDR3 is CASSFMTSGNTIYF. Written as DNA, the CDR3 is TGTGCCAGCAGCTTCATGACATCTGGAAACACCATATATTTT.

This clone was observed once. This sequence joins TRBV5-1 and TRBJ2-1, with 7 bases identical to TRBD2. V lost 4 bases to trimming and J lost 8 bases; unmatched junction nucleotides: 9. The CDR3 spans 14 residues. From germline, CDR1 is SGHRS and CDR2 YFSETQ. The CDR3 is CASSRDYLGDEQFF. In DNA, the CDR3 is TGCGCCAGCAGCAGGGACTATCTCGGCGATGAGCAGTTCTTC.

The CDR3 loop is CASSFLGDKNTEAFF. DNA of the CDR3: TGTGCCAGCAGCTTCCTAGGGGATAAGAACACTGAAGCTTTCTTT. The gene calls are TRBV5-6 and TRBJ1-1; D may be TRBD1 (5 bases). Trimming removed 2 bases from V and 1 base from J, with 12 bases in between. The CDR3 runs to 15 residues. Germline assignment: CDR1 SGHDT and CDR2 YYEEEE.

The chain is built from TRBV5-1 and TRBJ1-2, with D unresolved. The CDR3 is 13 amino acids. Germline V gene sequence: CDR1 SGHRS, CDR2 YFSETQ. The ends were cut back, 0 bases at V and 8 bases at J, with 11 bases in the middle. This CDR3 reads CASSLAGSTGYTF. CDR3 DNA: TGCGCCAGCAGCTTGGCCGGGTCCACCGGCTACACCTTC. Full variable domain (rest looked up from reference TRBV5-1 and TRBJ1-2): KAGVTQTPRYLIKTRGQQVTLSCSPISGHRSVSWYQQTPGQGLQFLFEYFSETQRNKGNFPGRFSGRQFSNSRSEMNVSTLELGDSALYLCASSLAGSTGYTFGSGTRLTVV.

The gene calls are TRBV13 and TRBJ2-1, with 7 bases fitting TRBD1. The germline V gene has CDR1 PRHDT and CDR2 FYEKMQ (reference sequence). With 1 base clipped from V and 5 bases from J, the junction kept 5 bases outside the gene matches. There are 15 residues in the CDR3. The CDR3, as DNA: TGTGCCAGCAGCTTAGTCGACAGGGACCACAATGAGCAGTTCTTC. This translates into CASSLVDRDHNEQFF.

This chain uses TRBV27 with TRBJ1-4; D unclear. V lost 5 bases and J lost 6, with 16 bases in between. The CDR3 sequence is 15 residues long. Germline-derived CDR1 and CDR2 are MNHEY and SMNVEV (reference sequence). The CDR3 loop is CASSTPDGGDEKLFF. In DNA form, the CDR3 reads TGTGCCAGCAGTACCCCCGACGGTGGAGATGAAAAACTGTTTTTT.

The chain's CDR3 is CASSLLLQIYGYTF. The CDR3 nucleotides read TGTGCCAGCAGTTTACTCCTTCAGATCTATGGCTACACCTTC. The chain employs TRBV28 and TRBJ1-2; D is uncertain. The CDR3 loop spans 14 amino acids. Germline values: CDR1 MDHEN, CDR2 SYDVKM. V dropped 2 bases and J dropped 4 bases, with 11 bases sitting between them.

This sequence joins TRBV9 and TRBJ1-5; 8 nucleotides align to TRBD1. This CDR3 comprises 14 residues. Germline CDR1 reads SGDLS; CDR2 reads YYNGEE. V gave up 4 bases and J gave up 10 bases; unmatched junction bases: 10. The CDR3 nucleotides are TGTGCCAGCAGCCTCAACTCAGGGGGCGGACCCCAGCATTTT. Amino acids: CASSLNSGGGPQHF.

The chain has TRBV12-3 or TRBV12-4 and TRBJ2-7; perhaps TRBD2 as D (6 bases). The CDR3 spans 13 residues. V was cut by 5 bases and J by 1 base, with 9 bases left in between. The CDR3 spells CASSGTESYEQYF. In nucleotides, the CDR3 is TGTGCCAGCAGTGGGACTGAATCCTACGAGCAGTACTTC.

In the case of this clone: Other DNA sequences within the sample encode an identical CDR3. The chain has TRBV5-1 and TRBJ1-2; a possible D gene is TRBD1 (6 bases). Germline V lookup: CDR1 SGHRS, CDR2 YFSETQ. The CDR3 spans 13 residues. Trimming took off 0 bases at V and 8 bases at J, with 11 bases between the two ends. The CDR3 nucleotides are TGCGCCAGCAGCTTGGACAGGGTTGACGGCTACACCTTC. It yields the protein CASSLDRVDGYTF.

This chain links TRBV6-5 with TRBJ1-5, with D hard to call. V lost 6 bases to trimming and J lost 7 bases, with 16 bases between them. The V gene's germline CDR1 is MNHEY and CDR2 SVGAGI. This CDR3 comprises 14 residues. The DNA for the CDR3 is TGTGCCAGCAGCATGGGTCCAACGGGGCAGCCCCAGCATTTT. This translates into CASSMGPTGQPQHF.

The chain carries TRBV19 and TRBJ2-1; D remains unclear. Germline CDR1 is LNHDA and CDR2 is SQIVND (reference sequence). The CDR3 is 14 residues long. Trimming cost V 5 bases and J 9 bases, with 17 bases left between them. CDR3 sequence reads: CASSSGPGYTEQFF. The CDR3 nucleotides read TGTGCCAGTAGTTCCGGCCCCGGGTATACTGAGCAGTTCTTC.